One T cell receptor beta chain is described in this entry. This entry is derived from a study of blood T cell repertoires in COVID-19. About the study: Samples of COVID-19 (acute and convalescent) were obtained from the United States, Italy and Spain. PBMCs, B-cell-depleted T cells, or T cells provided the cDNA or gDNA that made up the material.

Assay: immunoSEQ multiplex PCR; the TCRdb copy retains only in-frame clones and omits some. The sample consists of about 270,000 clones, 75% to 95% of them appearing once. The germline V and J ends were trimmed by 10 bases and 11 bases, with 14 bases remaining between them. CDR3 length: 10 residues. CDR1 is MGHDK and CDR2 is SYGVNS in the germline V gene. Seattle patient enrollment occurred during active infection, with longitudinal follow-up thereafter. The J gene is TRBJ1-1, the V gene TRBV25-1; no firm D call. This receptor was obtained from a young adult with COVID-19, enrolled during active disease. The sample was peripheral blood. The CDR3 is CANPGGGAFF. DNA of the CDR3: TGTGCCAATCCCGGAGGAGGGGCTTTCTTT.